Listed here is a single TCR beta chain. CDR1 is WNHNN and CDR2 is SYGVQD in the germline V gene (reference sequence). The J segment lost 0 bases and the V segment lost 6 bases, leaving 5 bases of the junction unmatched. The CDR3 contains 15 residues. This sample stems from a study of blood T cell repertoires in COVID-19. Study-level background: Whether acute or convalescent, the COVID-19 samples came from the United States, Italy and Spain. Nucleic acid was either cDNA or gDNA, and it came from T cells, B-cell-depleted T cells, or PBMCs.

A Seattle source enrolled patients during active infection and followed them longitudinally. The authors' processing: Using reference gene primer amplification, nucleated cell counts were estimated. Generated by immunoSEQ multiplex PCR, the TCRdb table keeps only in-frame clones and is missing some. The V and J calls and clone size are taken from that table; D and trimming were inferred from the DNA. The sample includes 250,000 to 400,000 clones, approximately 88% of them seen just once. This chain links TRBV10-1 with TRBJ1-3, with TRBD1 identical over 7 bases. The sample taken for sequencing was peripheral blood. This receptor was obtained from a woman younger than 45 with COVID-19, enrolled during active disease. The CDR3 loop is CASRPRDSSGNTIYF. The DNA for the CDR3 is TGCGCCAGCAGACCCCGGGACAGCTCTGGAAACACCATATATTTT.